Shown below are 3 T cell receptor beta chains from a single sample sequenced in a study of identical twins. Using its own MiXCR run on the 5' RACE reads, TCRdb lists one record per CDR3 protein. The table lists 450,000 or so distinct CDR3 sequences, 20% to 25% of them singletons. This same sample was also taken into another study, of T cells expressing NK-cell markers.

The sequenced sample consisted of CD4+ T cells sorted from blood. These receptors originate from a young woman in good health.

This chain joins TRBV12-3 or TRBV12-4 and TRBJ1-5; no definite D call. V lost 5 bases and J lost 4, with 6 bases in between. CDR3 length: 12 amino acids. The CDR3 is CASSVRNQPQHF. The CDR3 DNA follows: TGTGCCAGCAGTGTCAGGAATCAGCCCCAGCATTTT.

This sequence joins TRBV4-1 and TRBJ2-3; 9 bases are a match to TRBD2. V shed 5 bases, J shed 3 bases, and the junction held 9 bases outside the gene matches. The CDR3 is 16 residues long. Germline V gives CDR1 MGHRA, CDR2 YSYEKL. Here the CDR3 reads CASSKKSGGLTDTQYF. The CDR3 nucleotides are TGCGCCAGCAGCAAAAAGAGCGGGGGGTTAACAGATACGCAGTATTTT.

The rearrangement joins TRBV6-1 to TRBJ1-6; 7 nucleotides agree with TRBD1. Germline CDR1 MNHNS, CDR2 SASEGT. The CDR3 loop spans 15 amino acids. J gave up 11 bases and V 6 bases, and 13 bases lay outside the gene matches. CDR3 nucleotides: TGTGCCAGCAGCACCACACAGGGGATAAACCCACCCCTCCACTTT. It encodes CASSTTQGINPPLHF.